This T cell receptor beta chain comes out of a study of cytomegalovirus exposure and HLA in healthy donors. Turning to the study itself: Per a later analysis, the roughly 680 first-cohort and about 120 validation repertoires shared one platform. Whole-study results and caveats: Cytomegalovirus status was reportedly diagnosed by the classifier with high sensitivity and specificity.

Profiled with immunoSEQ multiplex PCR; TCRdb holds only in-frame clones, not every one. The data show around 80,000 clones, 85% to 95% seen once. Details on this clone: What it binds is unknown. At one end, the junction sequence differs from germline, possibly due to a read error.

The V gene's germline CDR1 is MGHRA and CDR2 YSYEKL. The CDR3 sequence is 13 residues long. The source of this sequence is a woman aged 18-29 years in good health and CMV-seronegative. The chain couples TRBV4-1 to TRBJ2-3, with D possibly matching TRBD1 (6 bases). The sequenced sample consisted of PBMCs. The CDR3 loop is CASSQDSDRSVDF. CDR3 nucleotide sequence: TGCGCCAGCAGCCAAGATAGCGACAGGAGTGTGGATTTT.